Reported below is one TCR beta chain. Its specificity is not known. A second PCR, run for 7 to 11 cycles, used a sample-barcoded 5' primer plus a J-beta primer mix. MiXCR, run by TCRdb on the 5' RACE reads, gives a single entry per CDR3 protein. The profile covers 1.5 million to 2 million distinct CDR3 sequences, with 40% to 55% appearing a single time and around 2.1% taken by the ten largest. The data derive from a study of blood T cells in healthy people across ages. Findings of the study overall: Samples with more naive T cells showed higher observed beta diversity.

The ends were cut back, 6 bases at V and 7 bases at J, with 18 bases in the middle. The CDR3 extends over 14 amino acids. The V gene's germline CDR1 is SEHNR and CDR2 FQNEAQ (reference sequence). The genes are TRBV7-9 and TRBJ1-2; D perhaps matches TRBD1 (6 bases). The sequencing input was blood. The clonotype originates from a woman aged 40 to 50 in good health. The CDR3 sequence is CASRRDGGASGYTF. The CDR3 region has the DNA TGTGCCAGCAGACGCGATGGGGGGGCTAGTGGCTACACCTTC.